Below, 16 T cell receptor beta chains from the same sample are listed, as sequenced in a study of shared clonotypes between healthy human individuals. The protocol was immunoSEQ multiplex PCR, while the TCRdb copy is restricted to in-frame clones and leaves out a portion. This table holds roughly 1.4 million clones, 97% to 99% found once. The sample taken for sequencing was naive CD4+ T cells sorted from blood. Subset: CD45RA+ positively selected. The receptors originated from a man younger than 40 in good health.

V and J are TRBV4-3 and TRBJ2-7; D is possibly TRBD2 (5 bases). Germline CDR1 reads LGHNA; CDR2 reads YSLEER. V shed 4 bases and J shed 3 bases, with 16 bases lying between them. The CDR3 contains 15 residues. For the CDR3, the DNA is TGCGCCAGCAGCCGTTCACTAGAATACGGCTACGAGCAGTACTTC. Encoded protein: CASSRSLEYGYEQYF.

With regard to this clone: At the DNA level, this CDR3 is encoded by other sequences in the same sample as well. The chain's CDR3 is CASSLRTSGTYEQYF. In DNA, the CDR3 is TGTGCCAGCAGCCTTCGGACTAGCGGGACCTACGAGCAGTACTTC. The chain recombines TRBV7-9 with TRBJ2-7, with 12 nucleotides matching TRBD2. The germline CDR1 and CDR2 sequences are SEHNR and FQNEAQ (reference sequence). V gave up 5 bases and J gave up 2 bases; unmatched junction bases: 4. The CDR3 length is 15 residues.

The chain has TRBV6-1 and TRBJ1-2; D gene ambiguous. Germline V gives CDR1 MNHNS, CDR2 SASEGT. V was cut by 0 bases and J by 7 bases, with 9 bases left in between. CDR3 size: 13 residues. CDR3: CASSEAGLGGYTF. For the CDR3, the DNA is TGTGCCAGCAGTGAAGCAGGGTTGGGTGGCTACACCTTC.

The chain is built from TRBV18 and TRBJ1-3; D is unclear. The CDR3 has 13 residues. Germline V gene lookup returns CDR1 KGHSH and CDR2 LQKENI. V was trimmed by 4 bases and J by 4 bases, leaving 8 bases between them. CDR3 residues: CASSQPWGNTIYF. The DNA of the CDR3 is TGTGCCAGCTCACAGCCGTGGGGAAACACCATATATTTT.

This sequence joins TRBV5-4 and TRBJ2-7; 13 bases align to TRBD2. V gave up 4 bases and J gave up 6 bases; unmatched junction bases: 7. Germline V gene lookup returns CDR1 SGHNT and CDR2 YYREEE (reference sequence). This CDR3 is 15 amino acids long. The CDR3 DNA follows: TGTGCCAGCAGCGGGTGGACTAGCGGGAGAGGCGAGCAGTACTTC. This codes for CASSGWTSGRGEQYF.

J is TRBJ1-2 and V is TRBV7-2; 7 bases fit TRBD1. Germline CDR1 is SGHTA and CDR2 is FQGNSA. This CDR3 comprises 16 residues. V lost 3 bases to trimming and J lost 2 bases; unmatched junction nucleotides: 9. The chain's CDR3 is CASSLFSDRRNYGYTF. DNA for the CDR3: TGTGCCAGCAGCTTGTTCTCGGACAGGCGAAACTATGGCTACACCTTC.

The chain combines TRBV5-5 with TRBJ1-5, with a weak D call TRBD1 (5 bases). From germline, CDR1 is SGHKS and CDR2 YYEKEE (reference sequence). The V gene lost 4 bases and the J gene lost 11 bases, with 25 bases spanning the gap. This CDR3 region has 16 residues. The CDR3 bases are TGTGCCAGCAGCGCAGTGATGGGACCATCACTCATGACCCAGCATTTT. Its protein is CASSAVMGPSLMTQHF.

The rearrangement uses TRBV28 and TRBJ2-1; D not resolved. The CDR3 is 16 amino acids. With 4 bases removed from V and 1 base from J, the gap between germline ends came to 14 bases. Germline V gene sequence: CDR1 MDHEN, CDR2 SYDVKM. CDR3 sequence reads: CASSSPSATSYNEQFF. In DNA, the CDR3 is TGTGCCAGCAGTTCTCCTTCGGCAACGTCCTACAATGAGCAGTTCTTC.

The chain recombines TRBV28 with TRBJ1-5; D is perhaps TRBD1 (5 bases). V was trimmed by 6 bases and J by 5 bases, leaving 14 bases between them. The CDR3 is 14 amino acids. From germline, CDR1 is MDHEN and CDR2 SYDVKM. The CDR3 loop reads CASRPLGVYQPQHF. The CDR3 DNA follows: TGTGCCAGCAGGCCCTTAGGGGTGTATCAGCCCCAGCATTTT.

The V call is TRBV4-2, the J call TRBJ1-2; tentatively, D is TRBD1 (5 bases). Germline V gives CDR1 LGHNA, CDR2 YNFKEQ. The germline V and J ends were trimmed by 4 bases and 4 bases, with 13 bases remaining between them. CDR3 length: 14 amino acids. CDR3: CASSRGEGSYGYTF. As DNA, the CDR3 is TGTGCCAGCAGCCGCGGCGAGGGGAGCTATGGCTACACCTTC.

V and J are TRBV4-3 and TRBJ2-7; 9 nucleotides match TRBD2. V lost 2 bases and J lost 0; bases outside the gene matches: 11. The CDR3 has 18 amino acids. The germline V gene encodes CDR1 LGHNA and CDR2 YSLEER. The CDR3 region is CASSQRFRLAESSYEQYF. CDR3 DNA: TGCGCCAGCAGCCAAAGATTTAGACTAGCGGAAAGCTCCTACGAGCAGTACTTC.

This sequence joins TRBV19 and TRBJ1-2, with D unresolved. The germline V and J ends were trimmed by 4 bases and 3 bases, with 15 bases remaining between them. The germline V gene has CDR1 LNHDA and CDR2 SQIVND (reference sequence). The CDR3 totals 15 residues. CDR3 sequence reads: CASSNRAKPDYGYTF. Here the CDR3 DNA reads TGTGCCAGTAGTAATAGGGCCAAACCTGACTATGGCTACACCTTC.

The gene calls are TRBV18 and TRBJ1-2; tentatively, D is TRBD1 (5 bases). Germline loops: CDR1 KGHSH, CDR2 LQKENI. This CDR3 spans 15 amino acids. V was clipped by 3 bases and J by 6 bases, with 17 bases between them. The CDR3 loop reads CASSPLGEGRDGYTF. For the CDR3, the DNA is TGTGCCAGCTCACCCCTCGGGGAGGGGCGCGATGGCTACACCTTC.

The gene calls are TRBV9 and TRBJ2-3; 7 bases are a match to TRBD2. Per germline, CDR1 SGDLS and CDR2 YYNGEE. The CDR3 runs 15 residues. The trim removed 2 bases at V and 1 base at J, leaving 4 bases unmatched. The CDR3 coding sequence is TGTGCCAGCAGCGTGACTAGCTTTGGCACAGATACGCAGTATTTT. Translating it yields CASSVTSFGTDTQYF.

In this sample, this clone turned up once. The chain couples TRBV19 to TRBJ2-7; D may correspond to TRBD1 or TRBD2 (5 bases each). The V and J ends lost 4 bases and 2 bases respectively, with 15 bases between them. The CDR3 has 15 residues. Germline V gene lookup returns CDR1 LNHDA and CDR2 SQIVND (reference sequence). CDR3 protein: CASSTRDGFTYEQYF. The CDR3 nucleotides read TGTGCCAGTAGTACCCGGGACGGATTCACCTACGAGCAGTACTTC.

The chain carries TRBV29-1 and TRBJ2-3; D uncertain. V gave up 5 bases and J gave up 0 bases, with 12 bases separating them. From germline, CDR1 is SQVTM and CDR2 ANQGSEA. This CDR3 spans 14 amino acids. CDR3: CSVSWVTSTDTQYF. Written as DNA, the CDR3 is TGCAGCGTTAGTTGGGTAACTAGCACAGATACGCAGTATTTT.